These T cell receptor beta chains were read from a single sample in a study of T cells after yellow fever vaccination. TCRdb reprocessed the 5' RACE reads with MiXCR, giving one entry per CDR3 protein. The table records some 340,000 distinct CDR3 sequences, roughly a tenth of them present only once. The sequencing used CD4+ T cells sorted from PBMCs, collected 45 days after the yellow fever booster vaccination. The receptors were sampled from a man aged 18 to 29 who received the YFV17D yellow fever vaccine. CDR3s include the opening cysteine and the closing phenylalanine or tryptophan. Each record gives: D gene, J gene, clone size, V gene, CDR3 DNA, CDR3 protein. A D gene is named only where the DNA matches it firmly. Size values are once, few and many counts, or a class for expanded clones, and some rows have none.

>TRBD1|TRBJ1-5|-|TRBV7-3
TGTGCCAGCAGCTTGTATACAGGGGGTCCCCACAATCAGCCCCAGCATTTT
CASSLYTGGPHNQPQHF
>-|TRBJ1-6|few|TRBV6-6
TGTGCCAGCAGTTACTCGACTCGGGATTCACCCCTCCACTTT
CASSYSTRDSPLHF
>-|TRBJ1-2|-|TRBV5-1
TGCGCCAGCAGCTTGGAAGGGAATGGTGGCTACACCTTC
CASSLEGNGGYTF
>-|TRBJ2-7|few|TRBV6-6
TGTGCCAGCAGTTCGCCGGATCGACAGTCCCGCGAGCAGTACTTC
CASSSPDRQSREQYF
>TRBD1|TRBJ1-3|few|TRBV20-1
TGCAGTGCCCCAACAGGGGCTGGAAACACCATATATTTT
CSAPTGAGNTIYF
>TRBD1|TRBJ1-4|few|TRBV20-1
TGCAGTGCTAGGGAACTCAGCAGGGGGCGAGAAAAACTGTTTTTT
CSARELSRGREKLFF
>-|TRBJ1-5|few|TRBV10-3
TGTGCCATCAGTGAGTCCAGGGATAGCAATCAGCCCCAGCATTTT
CAISESRDSNQPQHF
>-|TRBJ1-6|-|TRBV5-1
TGCGCCAGCAGCTTGTGGCAGGGTAATTCACCCCTCCACTTT
CASSLWQGNSPLHF
>-|TRBJ1-2|few|TRBV5-1
TGCGCCAGCGGACCTAGCGGGGGGCCACTTTCATTC
CASGPSGGPLSF
>-|TRBJ2-1|-|TRBV7-7
TGTGCTAGCAGCTTGTCCCCGGGGGTGATGGATGAGCAGTTCTTC
CASSLSPGVMDEQFF
>TRBD1|TRBJ2-5|-|TRBV14
TGTGCCAGCAGCCGGGACAGAGGCCAGACCCAGTACTTC
CASSRDRGQTQYF
>TRBD1|TRBJ2-3|-|TRBV29-1
TGCAGCGTTAGGACAGGGGGCTTGGAAGATACGCAGTATTTT
CSVRTGGLEDTQYF
>-|TRBJ2-4|few|TRBV2
TGTGCCAGCAAGGAGGGTGGGGAAAACATTCAGTACTTC
CASKEGGENIQYF
>-|TRBJ2-3|-|TRBV5-4
TGTGCCAGCAGCCCCAGCGGGACAGTGGGGGGCACAGATACGCAGTATTTT
CASSPSGTVGGTDTQYF
>TRBD1|TRBJ1-2|many|TRBV18
TGTGCCAGCTCACCACAGGGGACAGGGGGCTACTATGGCTACACCTTC
CASSPQGTGGYYGYTF
>TRBD1|TRBJ1-2|many|TRBV12-3/TRBV12-4
TGTGCCAGCAGTGACCCCAGGGGGCTCCTCTATGGCTACACCTTC
CASSDPRGLLYGYTF
>-|TRBJ2-3|many|TRBV27
TGTGCCAGCAGTGTCCCAGGCACAGATACGCAGTATTTT
CASSVPGTDTQYF
>-|TRBJ1-6|many|TRBV27
TGTGCCAGCAGGTCAGGGACGGATTCACCCCTCCACTTT
CASRSGTDSPLHF
>-|TRBJ1-2|-|TRBV7-9
TGTGCCAGCAGCTTACGGAACACAGAGGGCTACACCTTC
CASSLRNTEGYTF
>-|TRBJ1-5|-|TRBV7-7
TGTGCCAGCAGCCTTGGACCGAGTCAGCCCCAGCATTTT
CASSLGPSQPQHF
>-|TRBJ2-2|-|TRBV6-5
TGTGCCAGCAGTTACTCGGACGGGGACACCGGGGAGCTGTTTTTT
CASSYSDGDTGELFF
>-|TRBJ1-2|-|TRBV7-2
TGTGCCAGCAGCTTATCGGGGGGTAGGGTCGATGGCTACACCTTC
CASSLSGGRVDGYTF
>-|TRBJ1-6|-|TRBV2
TGTGCCAGCAGTGAAATGGGCGGAGGTCCACCTGTCCACTTT
CASSEMGGGPPVHF
>-|TRBJ2-3|-|TRBV18
TGTGCCAGCTCACCAACCGCGAATAGGGATACGCAGTATTTT
CASSPTANRDTQYF
>-|TRBJ2-1|many|TRBV4-3
TGCGCCAGCAGCCAAGCCCCATGGGGGGGCGATGAGCAGTTCTTC
CASSQAPWGGDEQFF
>TRBD1|TRBJ1-5|few|TRBV6-1
TGTGCCAGCAGTGAGACTACAGGGGGCTATGGTCAGCCCCAGCATTTT
CASSETTGGYGQPQHF
>-|TRBJ1-3|many|TRBV20-1
TGCAGTGCTGTGAGGATCTCTGGAAACACCATATATTTT
CSAVRISGNTIYF
>TRBD1|TRBJ1-1|-|TRBV25-1
TGTGCCAGCAGTGCACCGACAGGGGTCACTGAAGCTTTCTTT
CASSAPTGVTEAFF
>-|TRBJ2-6|-|TRBV4-3
TGCGCCAGCAGCCTTACGACAACGTTCTCTGGGGCCAACGTCCTGACTTTC
CASSLTTTFSGANVLTF
>TRBD1|TRBJ1-3|few|TRBV7-2
TGTGCCAGCAGCTTCAGCGGGACAGGGGGTTTAATCTCTGGAAACACCATATATTTT
CASSFSGTGGLISGNTIYF
>-|TRBJ2-4|many|TRBV15
TGTGCCACCAGCAGGGGCGAGAGGTCGGACATTCAGTACTTC
CATSRGERSDIQYF
>TRBD1|TRBJ1-2|many|TRBV20-1
TGCAGTGCTAGTACGTCGACAGGGTGGAACTATGGCTACACCTTC
CSASTSTGWNYGYTF
>TRBD2|TRBJ2-3|-|TRBV2
TGTGCCAGCAGGGGACTAGCGGGGGGCCGAGCGACAGATACGCAGTATTTT
CASRGLAGGRATDTQYF
>TRBD2|TRBJ2-4|few|TRBV2
TGTGCCAGCAGTATTCTAGCGGGGGCTACCAAAAACATTCAGTACTTC
CASSILAGATKNIQYF
>TRBD1|TRBJ1-3|-|TRBV7-8
TGTGCCAGCAGCTGGGGCCGGTGGAGGGGGCAAACGGGAAACACCATATATTTT
CASSWGRWRGQTGNTIYF
>-|TRBJ2-1|many|TRBV6-2/TRBV6-3
TGTGCCAGCAGTTACGGTAGGCGGGGGCTAAAAAGGGAAGTGGATTACAATGAGCAGTTCTTC
CASSYGRRGLKREVDYNEQFF
>TRBD2|TRBJ2-5|few|TRBV5-1
TGCGCCAGCAGCCACGGACTAGCGGATTCGAGGGCAGGAGAGACCCAGTACTTC
CASSHGLADSRAGETQYF
>-|TRBJ1-2|-|TRBV19
TGTGCCAGTAGTATATCTACCCGTCGGAGAGCCCTGGGCTACACCTTC
CASSISTRRRALGYTF
>-|TRBJ2-1|-|TRBV9
TGTGCCAGCAGCGTAGCTGGAGGGCCAGGCCGTTCCTACAATGAGCAGTTCTTC
CASSVAGGPGRSYNEQFF
>-|TRBJ2-3|-|TRBV4-3
TGCGCCAGCAGTACTGAAGGGGGTCTTCCCCCCACTACGCAGTATTTT
CASSTEGGLPPTTQYF